One T cell receptor beta chain is described in this entry. Germline-derived CDR1 and CDR2 are MNHNY and SVGAGI (reference sequence). The CDR3 consists of 15 residues. V lost 9 bases, J lost 7 bases, and 14 bases stayed unmatched. This table comes from immunoSEQ multiplex PCR, and its TCRdb copy is limited to in-frame clones, with some not included. The top ten hold more than 1.5% of the sample, which has roughly 140,000 clones, nearly 95% seen once. This entry belongs to a study of CD4+ T cells in melanoma. The chain couples TRBV6-6 to TRBJ1-2; 10 positions match TRBD1. The clonotype was recovered from a human donor with melanoma. The CDR3 nucleotides are TGTGCCAGTTTAAGTCCCGGACAGGGGGTTGGTGGCTACACCTTC. Amino acid sequence: CASLSPGQGVGGYTF.